These 15 T cell receptor beta chains were all obtained from the same sample, sequenced in a study of human T cells and chemical hapten exposure. TCRdb reprocessed the 5' RACE reads with MiXCR, giving one entry per CDR3 protein. In the table there are more than 140,000 distinct CDR3 sequences, about 4.3% of which are singletons. Total RNA came from unfractionated whole blood. These receptors all come from a female donor in good health.

This clonotype occurred many times. The V call is TRBV21-1, the J call TRBJ2-2. TRBV21-1 is annotated as a pseudogene. The CDR3 covers 16 residues. CDR3 in amino acids: CASSIDHQVRTGELFF. In DNA form, the CDR3 reads TGTGCCAGCAGCATAGACCACCAGGTGCGGACCGGGGAGCTGTTTTTT.

This clonotype occurred many times. The chain links TRBV7-7 to TRBJ2-3; D not certain. The CDR3 sequence is 15 residues long. V lost 2 bases, J lost 0 bases, and 9 bases lay in between. Germline values: CDR1 SSHAT, CDR2 FNYEAQ (reference sequence). CDR3 sequence: CASSLLQTSTDTQYF. As DNA, the CDR3 is TGTGCCAGCAGCTTATTGCAGACAAGCACAGATACGCAGTATTTT.

This clonotype was seen at least ten times. The chain links TRBV28 to TRBJ1-2, with unresolved D. The CDR3 covers 15 residues. The germline V and J ends were trimmed by 1 base and 8 bases, with 17 bases remaining between them. CDR1 and CDR2 (germline): MDHEN, SYDVKM. The DNA of the CDR3 is TGTGCCAGCAGTTTATTTAGCGCGGGGAGTAGAGGCTACACCTTC. This encodes CASSLFSAGSRGYTF.

There are many counts of this clonotype. This chain links TRBV24-1 with TRBJ2-7; maybe TRBD1 (7 bases). Trimming removed 2 bases from V and 6 bases from J, with 19 bases in between. Per the germline V gene, CDR1 is KGHDR and CDR2 is SFDVKD. The CDR3 length is 16 residues. CDR3 DNA: TGTGCCACCAGTGATTCATTCGGCGGGACAGCTGCCGAGCAGTACTTC. Its protein is CATSDSFGGTAAEQYF.

This clonotype was detected ten times or more. The rearrangement uses TRBV5-1 and TRBJ1-1; D ambiguous. The CDR3 sequence is 14 residues long. The germline gives CDR1 SGHRS, CDR2 YFSETQ. V was pared by 5 bases and J by 3 bases, with 14 bases between. CDR3 nucleotide sequence: TGCGCCAGCAGTTCCGGGCAGGCGGACACTGAAGCTTTCTTT. This encodes CASSSGQADTEAFF. Variable domain in full (rest from reference TRBV5-1 and TRBJ1-1): KAGVTQTPRYLIKTRGQQVTLSCSPISGHRSVSWYQQTPGQGLQFLFEYFSETQRNKGNFPGRFSGRQFSNSRSEMNVSTLELGDSALYLCASSSGQADTEAFFGQGTRLTVV.

This clonotype was found many times. The rearrangement joins TRBV5-1 to TRBJ1-2; D remains unclear. The CDR3 is made up of 14 amino acids. The V end lost 7 bases, the J end lost 3 bases, and 16 bases lay between the germline ends. Germline CDR1 and CDR2: SGHRS and YFSETQ. The CDR3 nucleotides read TGCGCCAGCTCTGAGAATACCGGCGACTATGGCTACACCTTC. Translating it yields CASSENTGDYGYTF.

The table lists this clonotype with many counts. The chain joins TRBV7-2 to TRBJ1-4; D unclear. The CDR3 is 15 amino acids. Germline V gene data show CDR1 as SGHTA and CDR2 as FQGNSA. Trimming pared 5 bases from V and 1 base from J, leaving 11 bases between. CDR3 loop: CASSTEHGTNEKLFF. The CDR3 DNA reads TGTGCCAGCAGCACAGAACACGGAACTAATGAAAAACTGTTTTTT.

The chain combines TRBV3-1 with TRBJ2-1; D not resolved. The CDR3 runs 14 residues. CDR1 and CDR2 from the germline V gene are LGHDT and YNNKEL (reference sequence). Trimming took 5 bases from V and 4 from J, leaving 12 bases between them. The CDR3 sequence is CASSTMGGYNEQFF. The CDR3 bases are TGTGCCAGCAGCACGATGGGCGGATACAATGAGCAGTTCTTC.

Notes on this clonotype: A much larger clone lies a single base off, so this may be a read error. The chain uses TRBV10-3 and TRBJ2-3; unclear D gene. The germline V and J ends were trimmed by 8 bases and 1 base, with 16 bases remaining between them. Germline CDR1 ENHRY, CDR2 SYGVKD. The CDR3 sequence is 15 residues long. The CDR3 spells CAIRAQGRRTDTQYF. In DNA, the CDR3 is TGTGCCATCCGGGCCCAAGGAAGACGCACAGATACGCAGTATTTT.

The sample holds many counts of this clonotype. This rearrangement joins TRBV10-3 to TRBJ1-2; D remains unclear. There are 14 residues in the CDR3. Trimming removed 3 bases from V and 1 base from J, with 9 bases in between. Germline V lookup: CDR1 ENHRY, CDR2 SYGVKD. CDR3 DNA sequence: TGTGCCATCAGTGAATCGCAGAGTAACTATGGCTACACCTTC. Protein sequence: CAISESQSNYGYTF.

This clonotype appeared many times. The CDR3 region is CATSDYPWAGGSYNEQFF. The CDR3 DNA sequence: TGTGCCACCAGTGATTATCCTTGGGCGGGGGGCTCCTACAATGAGCAGTTCTTC. The chain joins TRBV24-1 to TRBJ2-1; 8 positions match TRBD2. Unmatched junction bases numbered 8, after V lost 2 bases and J lost 0 bases. Germline V gene data show CDR1 as KGHDR and CDR2 as SFDVKD. The length of the CDR3 is 18 residues.

At least ten counts were recorded for this clonotype. The chain employs TRBV20-1 and TRBJ2-3, with D uncertain. V was trimmed by 4 bases and J by 0 bases, leaving 8 bases between them. Germline V lookup: CDR1 DFQATT, CDR2 SNEGSKA (reference sequence). This CDR3 contains 13 residues. The CDR3 DNA sequence: TGCAGTGCTAAGACCCCTAGCACAGATACGCAGTATTTT. Protein product: CSAKTPSTDTQYF.

This clonotype was seen many times. This chain uses TRBV19 with TRBJ1-5; D remains unclear. The CDR3 length is 14 residues. The V end lost 7 bases, the J end lost 2 bases, and 12 bases lay between the germline ends. CDR1 and CDR2 (germline): LNHDA, SQIVND (reference sequence). Here the CDR3 reads CASNPAVGNQPQHF. The DNA of the CDR3 is TGTGCCAGTAATCCGGCGGTAGGCAATCAGCCCCAGCATTTT.

This clonotype showed up many times. V and J are TRBV12-3 or TRBV12-4 and TRBJ2-3; TRBD2 matches at 10 bases. V was clipped by 6 bases and J by 6 bases; unmatched bases: 9. The CDR3 has 15 residues. The CDR3 region has the DNA TGTGCCAGCAGGGGAAGGCTAGCGGGGGTTGATACGCAGTATTTT. Its translation is CASRGRLAGVDTQYF.

This clonotype occurred many times. V and J are TRBV3-1 and TRBJ1-1, with TRBD1 identical over 9 bases. Germline CDR1 is LGHDT and CDR2 is YNNKEL (reference sequence). The CDR3 consists of 14 residues. V shed 1 base and J 7 bases; nucleotides not matched to a gene: 4. CDR3 region: CASSQGTGDDEAFF. The CDR3 nucleotides are TGTGCCAGCAGCCAAGGGACAGGGGACGATGAAGCTTTCTTT.